This T cell receptor (beta chain) was identified in a study of post-analysis software for immune sequencing data. Broader study findings: Samples prepared in the same batch strongly co-clustered by F measure. Controls showed lower frequencies than patients for several TRBV segments, and TRBV5-6, TRBV5-1 and TRBV20-1 were among these. Significantly decreased normalized Chao1 diversity was recorded for multiple sclerosis patients relative to controls.

V lost 6 bases, J lost 1 base, and 5 bases stayed unmatched. The CDR3 length is 14 residues. Germline values: CDR1 SEHNR, CDR2 FQNEAQ (reference sequence). The TCR beta cDNA libraries carried unique molecular identifiers. From the PCR reads, TCRdb called clonotypes with MiXCR, one entry per CDR3 protein. The sample holds some 240,000 distinct CDR3 sequences, 36% seen once. This clonotype was counted many times. Its antigen is unknown. Sequencing was performed on blood. The clonotype was recovered from a girl aged 5-17 years with multiple sclerosis. V gene TRBV7-9 combines with J gene TRBJ2-5; 7 bases are shared with TRBD1. CDR3: CASRDRDSQETQYF. The DNA for the CDR3 is TGTGCCAGCAGGGACCGGGACAGCCAAGAGACCCAGTACTTC.